The subject of this entry is one T cell receptor beta chain. Trimming took 6 bases from V and 4 from J, leaving 13 bases between them. The CDR3 covers 13 residues. The data originate from a study of blood T cell repertoires in COVID-19. At the level of the study: Samples of COVID-19 (acute and convalescent) were obtained from the United States, Italy and Spain. T cells, B-cell-depleted T cells, or PBMCs supplied cDNA or gDNA.

Authors' methods: Amplifying reference gene primers gave estimates of nucleated cell counts. The table came from immunoSEQ multiplex PCR; TCRdb's copy has only in-frame clones and leaves some out. For V, J and clone size, that table is used; D and trimming come from the DNA. The sample has under 75,000 clones; around 80% are singletons. Sequencing was done on a sample of peripheral blood. This TCR was sampled from a man aged 70 or older who had recovered from COVID-19. The chain links TRBV6-7 to TRBJ2-7; D ambiguous. TRBV6-7 is designated an ORF whose function remains uncertain. Here the CDR3 reads CASRLPGSYEQYF. The CDR3, as DNA: TGTGCCAGCAGACTCCCCGGGTCTTACGAGCAGTACTTC.